This T cell receptor (beta chain) was documented in a study of naive and memory T cell subsets. CDR1 is DFQATT, CDR2 SNEGSKA, per germline (reference sequence). The CDR3 extends over 17 amino acids. After removal of 2 bases from V and 2 bases from J, the junction contained 10 bases not matched to a gene. Two oligonucleotides, mixed equimolar, formed the beta constant-region primer covering TRBC1 and TRBC2. TCRdb analysed the UMI-ligation and nested PCR reads with MiXCR anew, one entry per CDR3 protein. The data show some 85,000 distinct CDR3 sequences, about 12% seen once. The sample taken for sequencing was central memory CD4+ T cells from blood. The chain links TRBV20-1 to TRBJ2-7; 12 bases map to TRBD2. The TCR was taken from a human donor in good health. The CDR3 protein is CSARPGTSGYLTYEQYF. CDR3 nucleotide sequence: TGCAGTGCTAGACCCGGGACTAGCGGGTACCTTACCTACGAGCAGTACTTC.